This TCR beta chain was found in a study of preoperative IRX-2 immunotherapy in early breast cancer. Libraries were prepared by immunoSEQ multiplex PCR; TCRdb keeps only in-frame clonotypes and omits some of them. The sample lists about 37,000 clones, roughly four fifths occurring once. Treatment specified: preoperative locoregional IRX-2 cytokine immunotherapy. Samples came from a phase Ib trial of preoperative locoregional IRX-2 cytokine immunotherapy. In germline, CDR1 is MDHEN, CDR2 SYDVKM. Trimming stripped 4 bases from V and 6 bases from J, with 22 bases between. The CDR3 covers 17 residues. This TCR came from a human donor with breast cancer. This sample comprised lymph node tissue, obtained after IRX-2 immunotherapy. This rearrangement joins TRBV28 to TRBJ2-1; a weak D match, TRBD1 (5 bases). The CDR3 sequence is CASSSGMVVRPGNEQFF. The CDR3 DNA is TGTGCCAGCAGTTCAGGGATGGTTGTAAGACCTGGCAATGAGCAGTTCTTC. Full variable domain (remainder filled in from reference TRBV28 and TRBJ2-1): DVKVTQSSRYLVKRTGEKVFLECVQDMDHENMFWYRQDPGLGLRLIYFSYDVKMKEKGDIPEGYSVSREKKERFSLILESASTNQTSMYLCASSSGMVVRPGNEQFFGPGTRLTVL.